The 24 T cell receptor beta chains listed next were all sequenced from one sample in a study of T-cell reconstitution after alpha-beta-depleted transplantation in children. Preparing the TCRbeta library involved the use of unique molecular identifiers. TCRdb redid the calling of the PCR reads with MiXCR, one entry per CDR3 protein. The table records 350,000 to 450,000 distinct CDR3 sequences, roughly 14% of them present only once. The specimen comprised PBMCs, sampled from the stem cell graft. The source of these receptors is a human donor who donated a stem cell graft to a child with Fanconi anemia.

V usage is TRBV2 and J usage is TRBJ1-6; 7 bases line up with TRBD1. This CDR3 is 15 amino acids long. With 6 bases clipped from V and 10 bases from J, the junction kept 12 bases outside the gene matches. From germline, CDR1 is SNHLY and CDR2 FYNNEI. The DNA of the CDR3 is TGTGCCAGCAGGGACCGGGACAGCTTCGTATCACCCCTCCACTTT. It encodes CASRDRDSFVSPLHF. Based on the CDR3 plus reference TRBV2 and TRBJ1-6, the full variable domain is EPEVTQTPSHQVTQMGQEVILRCVPISNHLYFYWYRQILGQKVEFLVSFYNNEISEKSEIFDDQFSVERPDGSNFTLKIRSTKLEDSAMYFCASRDRDSFVSPLHFGNGTRLTVT.

The chain employs TRBV7-2 and TRBJ2-2; D remains unclear. V was clipped by 2 bases and J by 0 bases, with 7 bases between them. CDR3 length: 15 amino acids. Germline lookup yields CDR1 SGHTA and CDR2 FQGNSA. The CDR3 loop reads CASSLSHPNTGELFF. CDR3 coding DNA: TGTGCCAGCAGCTTATCACACCCGAACACCGGGGAGCTGTTTTTT.

This clonotype occurred many times. The rearrangement uses TRBV5-1 and TRBJ1-6; 9 nucleotides agree with TRBD1. The CDR3 has 15 residues. Germline V CDR1 and CDR2: SGHRS, YFSETQ. Trimming removed 4 bases from V and 7 bases from J; junction bases left unmatched: 6. The CDR3 here is CASSRTGGMNSPLHF. As DNA, the CDR3 is TGCGCCAGCAGCCGAACAGGGGGCATGAATTCACCCCTCCACTTT. The complete variable domain, with remaining parts taken from reference TRBV5-1 and TRBJ1-6, reads KAGVTQTPRYLIKTRGQQVTLSCSPISGHRSVSWYQQTPGQGLQFLFEYFSETQRNKGNFPGRFSGRQFSNSRSEMNVSTLELGDSALYLCASSRTGGMNSPLHFGNGTRLTVT.

This clonotype appeared many times. The gene calls are TRBV5-1 and TRBJ2-1; D perhaps matches TRBD2 (6 bases). The germline V gene has CDR1 SGHRS and CDR2 YFSETQ. V dropped 5 bases and J dropped 6 bases, with 15 bases sitting between them. The CDR3 loop spans 14 amino acids. The CDR3 DNA follows: TGCGCCAGCAGTCGTAGCGGTAATTCCAATGAGCAGTTCTTC. This encodes CASSRSGNSNEQFF.

This clonotype was picked up a small number of times. The chain employs TRBV5-1 and TRBJ2-5; D remains unclear. The length of the CDR3 is 13 residues. Per the germline V gene, CDR1 is SGHRS and CDR2 is YFSETQ. Trimming stripped 3 bases from V and 2 bases from J, with 8 bases between. The CDR3 DNA reads TGCGCCAGCAGCTCGGACGGACAAGAGACCCAGTACTTC. This codes for CASSSDGQETQYF.

This clonotype occurred a few times. The genes are TRBV7-2 and TRBJ2-3, with unresolved D. CDR1 is SGHTA and CDR2 is FQGNSA in the germline V gene. The CDR3 totals 13 residues. V was cut by 1 base and J by 4 bases, with 6 bases left in between. The CDR3 DNA reads as TGTGCCAGCAGCTTAGTACATGCAGATACGCAGTATTTT. Encoded protein: CASSLVHADTQYF.

This clonotype came up a few times. The chain recombines TRBV13 with TRBJ1-2; no clear D. The CDR3 covers 13 residues. The germline V gene has CDR1 PRHDT and CDR2 FYEKMQ (reference sequence). V was shortened by 7 bases and J by 4 bases, with 13 bases between the two germline ends. CDR3 amino acids: CASTYGVSYGYTF. DNA of the CDR3: TGTGCCAGCACCTATGGAGTGAGCTATGGCTACACCTTC.

This chain links TRBV5-1 with TRBJ1-1; D possibly corresponds to TRBD1 (5 bases). This CDR3 is built from 14 residues. Trimming took off 4 bases at V and 1 base at J, with 11 bases between the two ends. Germline values: CDR1 SGHRS, CDR2 YFSETQ. The CDR3 loop is CASSLQDPNTEAFF. In DNA, the CDR3 is TGCGCCAGCAGCCTACAGGACCCGAACACTGAAGCTTTCTTT.

The chain has TRBV4-3 and TRBJ2-1; maybe TRBD1 (6 bases). The V end was cut by 1 base, the J end by 10 bases, with 14 bases between. Per germline, CDR1 LGHNA and CDR2 YSLEER. This CDR3 spans 14 amino acids. CDR3 loop: CASSQVKATGEQFF. CDR3 DNA: TGCGCCAGCAGCCAAGTTAAGGCCACAGGGGAGCAGTTCTTC.

This clonotype has more than one count but fewer than ten. J is TRBJ1-1 and V is TRBV20-1; a possible D gene is TRBD1 (5 bases). This CDR3 is 14 amino acids long. The ends were cut back, 3 bases at V and 1 base at J, with 12 bases in the middle. Looked up from germline, CDR1 is DFQATT and CDR2 is SNEGSKA (reference sequence). DNA of the CDR3: TGCAGTGCTAGGGGGGGGTTTACGAACACTGAAGCTTTCTTT. Its translation: CSARGGFTNTEAFF.

The chain has TRBV5-1 and TRBJ1-1; D uncertain. CDR1 and CDR2 from the germline V gene are SGHRS and YFSETQ. Trimming took 3 bases from V and 4 from J, leaving 16 bases between them. The CDR3 totals 15 residues. The CDR3 sequence is CASSSYARIPTEAFF. CDR3 DNA sequence: TGCGCCAGCAGCTCATACGCTCGAATCCCCACTGAAGCTTTCTTT.

This clonotype has a handful of counts. This rearrangement joins TRBV10-3 to TRBJ1-3, with D unresolved. This CDR3 region has 12 residues. CDR1 ENHRY and CDR2 SYGVKD come from the germline V gene. Trimming shortened V by 6 bases and J by 0 bases, and 3 bases separated the two germline ends. The CDR3 sequence: CAISTSGNTIYF. In DNA form, the CDR3 reads TGTGCCATCAGCACCTCTGGAAACACCATATATTTT.

The V and J genes are TRBV11-2 and TRBJ2-2; 9 bases map to TRBD1. V lost 5 bases and J lost 3; bases outside the gene matches: 10. This CDR3 comprises 17 residues. The germline CDR1 and CDR2 sequences are SGHAT and FQNNGV. DNA for the CDR3: TGTGCCAGCAGCACCTACGGGACAGGGAAAGACACCGGGGAGCTGTTTTTT. Amino acids: CASSTYGTGKDTGELFF.

This chain uses TRBV20-1 with TRBJ1-1, with no clear D. CDR3 length: 15 amino acids. Between the trimmed V and J ends, which lost 6 bases and 1 base, there was a span of 18 bases. CDR1 DFQATT and CDR2 SNEGSKA come from the germline V gene (reference sequence). CDR3 DNA: TGCAGTGCCATAACCCAGTTGGAAGAGAACACTGAAGCTTTCTTT. Translation: CSAITQLEENTEAFF.

This clonotype was counted between two and nine times. V gene TRBV29-1 combines with J gene TRBJ2-3; D ambiguous. The V gene's germline CDR1 is SQVTM and CDR2 ANQGSEA. Trimming removed 4 bases from V and 6 bases from J, with 11 bases in between. This CDR3 has 12 residues. The CDR3 loop reads CSVASAADTQYF. The CDR3 nucleotides are TGCAGCGTTGCTTCCGCCGCCGATACGCAGTATTTT.

V usage is TRBV5-1 and J usage is TRBJ1-4; 7 nucleotides agree with TRBD1. Germline CDR1 and CDR2: SGHRS and YFSETQ. V lost 2 bases and J lost 0; bases outside the gene matches: 7. The CDR3 length is 17 residues. CDR3: CASSLNRGFATNEKLFF. CDR3 coding DNA: TGCGCCAGCAGCTTAAACAGGGGCTTTGCAACTAATGAAAAACTGTTTTTT. Using reference TRBV5-1 and TRBJ1-4 for the parts outside the CDR3, the full variable domain is KAGVTQTPRYLIKTRGQQVTLSCSPISGHRSVSWYQQTPGQGLQFLFEYFSETQRNKGNFPGRFSGRQFSNSRSEMNVSTLELGDSALYLCASSLNRGFATNEKLFFGSGTQLSVL.

This clonotype was observed a handful of times. The genes are TRBV5-5 and TRBJ2-1, with a possible D match to TRBD1 (5 bases). This CDR3 is built from 15 residues. V was trimmed by 0 bases and J by 8 bases, leaving 15 bases between them. Germline CDR1 reads SGHKS; CDR2 reads YYEKEE (reference sequence). The DNA for the CDR3 is TGTGCCAGCAGCTTGGAAGGATCAGGGTGGGATGAGCAGTTCTTC. Its translation: CASSLEGSGWDEQFF.

Ten or more counts support this clonotype. The chain has TRBV10-3 and TRBJ2-7; 13 bases align to TRBD2. In germline, CDR1 is ENHRY, CDR2 SYGVKD. The CDR3 consists of 14 residues. The trim removed 6 bases at V and 4 bases at J, leaving 3 bases unmatched. CDR3: CAIRLTSGGYEQYF. In DNA form, the CDR3 reads TGTGCCATCAGGCTGACTAGCGGGGGGTACGAGCAGTACTTC.

The genes are TRBV7-6 and TRBJ1-3; D remains ambiguous. V lost 4 bases and J 0 bases, leaving 13 bases between the germline ends. The CDR3 has 16 residues. The germline V gene has CDR1 SGHVS and CDR2 FNYEAQ. CDR3 bases: TGTGCCAGCAGCTCTCAACTCGGGAGCTCTGGAAACACCATATATTTT. This sequence encodes CASSSQLGSSGNTIYF.

This clonotype was observed many times. The chain joins TRBV5-1 to TRBJ1-2; no clear D gene. The CDR3 sequence is 14 residues long. Trimming took off 3 bases at V and 7 bases at J, with 16 bases between the two ends. Germline V gene sequence: CDR1 SGHRS, CDR2 YFSETQ. The CDR3 DNA follows: TGCGCCAGCAGCTCGACACAAATCTCCGGTGGCTACACCTTC. Translation gives CASSSTQISGGYTF.

The chain joins TRBV18 to TRBJ1-1; 7 bases line up with TRBD1. The CDR3 runs 14 residues. With V trimmed by 4 bases and J by 4 bases, 6 bases remained unmatched. Germline V lookup: CDR1 KGHSH, CDR2 LQKENI. The CDR3 reads CASSLTSGGTEAFF. The CDR3, as DNA: TGTGCCAGCTCACTGACTTCAGGGGGCACTGAAGCTTTCTTT.

In this sample, this clonotype turned up many times. The J gene is TRBJ1-1, the V gene TRBV4-3; D perhaps matches TRBD1 (5 bases). Per the germline V gene, CDR1 is LGHNA and CDR2 is YSLEER. This CDR3 is 16 amino acids long. Trimming pared 0 bases from V and 6 bases from J, leaving 17 bases between. CDR3 in amino acids: CASSQDLWQGSAEAFF. In nucleotides, the CDR3 is TGCGCCAGCAGCCAAGATCTGTGGCAGGGTTCCGCTGAAGCTTTCTTT.

This clonotype was detected a few times. The gene calls are TRBV20-1 and TRBJ2-3; 7 positions match TRBD1. CDR1 and CDR2 (germline): DFQATT, SNEGSKA (reference sequence). With 6 bases clipped from V and 2 bases from J, the junction kept 11 bases outside the gene matches. This CDR3 spans 15 amino acids. In DNA, the CDR3 is TGCAGTGCACGTTCCCCGGGGACAGACACAGATACGCAGTATTTT. Its translation: CSARSPGTDTDTQYF.

This clonotype was counted between two and nine times. This sequence joins TRBV4-2 and TRBJ1-2; unclear D gene. This CDR3 has 16 residues. V lost 0 bases and J lost 4, with 15 bases in between. CDR1 is LGHNA and CDR2 is YNFKEQ in the germline V gene. CDR3 loop: CASSQDVGRNIYGYTF. CDR3 coding DNA: TGTGCCAGCAGCCAAGATGTGGGCAGGAACATCTATGGCTACACCTTC.